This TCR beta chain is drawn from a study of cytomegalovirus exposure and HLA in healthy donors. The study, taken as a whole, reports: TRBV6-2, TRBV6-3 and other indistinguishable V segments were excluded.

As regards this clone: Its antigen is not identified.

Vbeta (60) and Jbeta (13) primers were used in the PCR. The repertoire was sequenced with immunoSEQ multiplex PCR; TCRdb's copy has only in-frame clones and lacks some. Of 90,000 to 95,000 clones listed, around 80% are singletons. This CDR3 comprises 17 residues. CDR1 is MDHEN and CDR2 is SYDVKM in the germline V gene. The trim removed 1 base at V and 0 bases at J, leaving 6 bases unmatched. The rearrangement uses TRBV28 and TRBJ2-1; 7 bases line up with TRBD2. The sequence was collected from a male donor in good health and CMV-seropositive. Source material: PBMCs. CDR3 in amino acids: CASSLYPRGSSYNEQFF. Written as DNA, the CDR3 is TGTGCCAGCAGTTTATACCCGCGGGGGAGCTCCTACAATGAGCAGTTCTTC.